The clone carrying this T cell receptor (beta chain) was seen at least ten times. Its antigen remains unknown. Stable hyperthyroidism: no ophthalmopathy progression over 18 months of follow-up. Each patient was aged 18 to 65 and had newly diagnosed hyperthyroidism of under 2 months' duration. Clinical symptoms, serum thyroxine and TRAb, thyroid ultrasound and orbital computed tomography together formed the diagnostic basis. The data were obtained in a study of T cells in Graves' hyperthyroidism and ophthalmopathy. Study-wide findings and caveats: The model identified upcoming ophthalmopathy a median 6.5 months ahead of onset.

Germline V gene sequence: CDR1 ENHRY, CDR2 SYGVKD. This CDR3 comprises 15 residues. V lost 6 bases to trimming and J lost 3 bases, with 17 bases between them. The source material, RNA transcripts, was used to amplify TCR beta CDR3 regions. First-round RT-PCR with HTBI primers amplified the TCR CDR3 region. TCRdb passed the multiplex PCR reads through MiXCR, listing each CDR3 protein once. The repertoire holds around 580,000 distinct CDR3 sequences, with 16% as singletons. This clonotype was obtained from a woman younger than 30 with Graves' hyperthyroidism. Sequenced sample: blood. The V call is TRBV10-3, the J call TRBJ1-2; a weak D match, TRBD1 (6 bases). CDR3 DNA sequence: TGTGCCATCAGATTCCCTCGGGGGGCCGACTATGGCTACACCTTC. Its protein product is CAIRFPRGADYGYTF.